This T cell receptor beta chain was recorded in a study of T-cell reconstitution after alpha-beta-depleted transplantation in children. Study-wide points: Newly generated T cells supplied most T-cell counts and diversity one year post-transplant. Reported findings indicate that, about two months after transplant, alpha-beta T cells came from several hundred expanded clones, which were derived from non-depleted graft cells. Some patients' high day-60 TCRbeta diversity was attributed to recipient cells surviving conditioning.

This clonotype has just a few counts. Its cognate antigen is unknown. Unique molecular identifiers were incorporated during preparation of the TCRbeta library. TCRdb fed the PCR reads into MiXCR, producing one record per CDR3 protein. Of 800,000 to 1,000,000 distinct CDR3 sequences listed, 25% to 30% were seen once; the top ten hold around 30%. The clonotype comes from a boy less than two years old who had a stem cell transplant for SCID, so the T cells may come from the graft donor. The specimen was PBMCs, mostly from graft donor cells, collected 360 days after TCRalphabeta/CD19-depleted stem cell transplant.

For the CDR3, the DNA is TGTGCCAGCAGCTGGACAGACAGGACGTTTGGGAATGAGCAGTTCTTC. Amino acid sequence: CASSWTDRTFGNEQFF. The chain carries TRBV7-8 and TRBJ2-1; D is perhaps TRBD1 (6 bases). The CDR3 loop spans 16 amino acids. The ends were cut back, 4 bases at V and 7 bases at J, with 20 bases in the middle. Looked up from germline, CDR1 is SGHVS and CDR2 is FQNEAQ.